This T cell receptor (beta chain) is drawn from a study of shared clonotypes between healthy human individuals (dated by TCRdb to about 2020). Some background on the complete study: The cohort included three men and a couple of women between 18 and 49 years of age. For each donor, three plates each were used for CD4 naive and CD4 memory, two plates were used for CD8 naive, and one plate was used for CD8 memory. To estimate repertoire size and how much clonotypes are shared between individuals, the study performed deep sequencing of blood TCR repertoires from roughly five healthy adults. To increase sequencing depth and limit assay-specific biases, TCR repertoire library preparation and sequencing were carried out by different laboratories using diverse techniques. Between about 0.94 and 10 billion PBMCs per donor were obtained by leukapheresis.

V drops 2 bases and J drops 6 bases, leaving 10 bases in between. The CDR3 covers 14 residues, taking in both the cysteine and the phenylalanine. This entry keeps only the CDR3 DNA: 42 bases, framed from base 1. For CDR1 and CDR2, the germline V gene (reference sequence) lists MNHEY and SMNVEV. Beyond this particular receptor, the publication reports: Pairwise subsampling indicated that sequencing depth was expected to affect the degree of clonotype sharing among donors. Because the study included only a small number of donors, the genetic and exposure-history diversity represented was limited. Sharing across a few donors was observed for 5% to 6.5% of naive CD4, about 4% of naive CD8, 2% to 2.5% of memory CD4, and about 0.4% of memory CD8 clonotypes. Sampling was limited to blood, and TCR repertoires in tissue likely differ from TCR repertoires in blood. Clonotypes shared by all four sorted-subset donors showed higher generation probabilities than non-shared clonotypes. Incomplete sequencing was indicated by rarefaction of sorted-subset datasets, despite the large sequencing depth. Larger estimated clonotype richness was generally found for naive subsets than for memory subsets.

CD8 naive samples were CD45RO-negative cells positively selected for CCR7, giving a CD45RA+CCR7+ population that excluded TemRA cells. The donors were healthy, HIV-negative adults with no recently reported acute infections or vaccinations. Every donor was a Caucasian adult living in Nashville, Tennessee, USA. Blood was collected by leukapheresis, and PBMCs were isolated by Ficoll-Histopaque density gradient centrifugation and then cryopreserved in liquid nitrogen vapor phase. Analytical flow cytometry was used to check the purity and quantity of every magnetically sorted T cell population. Each sorted fraction had its genomic DNA isolated and then quantified by UV absorbance on a Nanodrop 2000c. Note on this clone: Its antigen is unknown. No per-base quality is available; no much larger clone lies one base away.

TCR CDR3 regions were amplified from genomic DNA by multiplex PCR using the deep immunoSEQ assay. Extracted genomic DNA from each cell subset was distributed evenly across all wells of several immunoSEQ 96-well plates, and each plate was treated as a replicate. For sorted subsets, about 200 ng genomic DNA, equal to 30,000 or so T cell genomes, was loaded into each replicate PCR. Purified libraries were measured with a Qubit 3.0 fluorometer, size-checked on a Bioanalyzer 2100, and measured again with the KAPA Library Quantification kit. A separate single-read 150-cycle Illumina NextSeq 550 flow cell was used to sequence each immunoSEQ 96-well plate. As for the original processing: Because only junctional sequences without quality scores were contained in the immunoSEQ output, filtering matching that applied to full-length reads could not be performed. Sequences were annotated with PyIR, a Python wrapper for IgBLAST v1.9, and V/J genes and CDR3 were assigned using IMGT germline references. Reads were removed for weak V/J assignments (E-value above 1e-6), missing CDR3, stop codons, out-of-frame junctions, or ambiguous translated residues. V3J clonotypes were defined as sequences sharing an identical inferred V gene, J gene, and CDR3 amino acid sequence. Percentage overlap between repertoires was calculated by dividing the number of shared unique clonotypes by the size of the smaller repertoire. Repertoire richness was assessed with RTK rarefaction, the Chao1 estimator, and Recon v2.1 estimates of unobserved clonotypes. For all TCRbeta clonotypes obtained by the gDNA method from a handful of donors, generation probabilities were computed with OLGA. The clones in this table, taken by TCRdb from immuneACCESS, are in-frame only. Not every clone is retained; where verified, under half of the shortfall comes from an unresolved V gene, and the cause of the rest is unknown. V, J and clone size reflect that table, while D and trimming were determined from the DNA. This sample holds 550,000 to 600,000 clones; 95% to 98% were observed only once. The ten largest clones represent more than 0.3% of the sample.

Rearrangement joined TRBV27 to TRBJ1-4, with no confident D gene call. The TCR comes from a man aged 30-40 years in good health. Sequenced input: naive CD8+ T cells sorted from blood. The cell subset or site tag for this specimen amounts to: CD45RA+CCR7+. DNA sequence: TGTGCCAGCAGTTTACGACGGCGGGATGAAAAACTGTTTTTT. It translates to CASSLRRRDEKLFF.